This paragraph covers one T cell receptor beta chain sequence. Its matching antigen is unknown. The sample belongs to a study of cytomegalovirus exposure and HLA in healthy donors. Study-level information: Inside one of the first data releases sat some 85 million unique TCRs taken from HLA-typed donors.

General observations from the study: One later analysis reportedly identified an Asian-associated ancestry cluster that showed fewer N-insertions than the roughly 700-donor mean. Across donors, presence/absence analyses took sequencing depth to be roughly uniform.

Germline V CDR1 and CDR2: GTSNPN, SVGIG (reference sequence). The V end was cut by 3 bases, the J end by 7 bases, with 13 bases between. CDR3 length equals 13 residues. 13 Jbeta primers and 60 Vbeta primers were used for the PCR. Produced via immunoSEQ multiplex PCR; TCRdb's table is partial and in-frame only. The table shows over 100,000 clones, with 50% to 65% occurring only once. The specimen was PBMCs. The sequence was obtained from a man between 40 and 49 years old in good health and CMV-seropositive. This chain links TRBV30 with TRBJ1-5; D uncertain. Written as DNA, the CDR3 is TGTGCCTGGAGCCGGGGTGTGGGGCAGCCCCAGCATTTT. Encoded protein: CAWSRGVGQPQHF.